Below, one T cell receptor beta chain is given with its context. Its specificity is unknown. This sample is part of a study of T cell repertoires in cytomegalovirus infection. CDR3 length equals 14 residues. CDR1 and CDR2 (germline): MNHEY, SVGEGT. V lost 6 bases and J 1 base, leaving 12 bases between the germline ends. TCRdb analysed the reads with MiXCR anew, one entry per CDR3 protein. The table shows just under 500,000 distinct CDR3 sequences, with 33% occurring only once. The sequenced sample was cultured PBMCs, obtained from culture after CMV antigen stimulation. This TCR was sampled from a human donor in good health (CMV status not recorded). Some clones in this sample may be carry-over from other donors' samples. This chain uses TRBV6-2 or TRBV6-3 with TRBJ1-1; perhaps TRBD1 as D (5 bases). The CDR3 DNA is TGTGCCAGCAGAGTCCGGGGCAGGAACACTGAAGCTTTCTTT. Its protein product is CASRVRGRNTEAFF.